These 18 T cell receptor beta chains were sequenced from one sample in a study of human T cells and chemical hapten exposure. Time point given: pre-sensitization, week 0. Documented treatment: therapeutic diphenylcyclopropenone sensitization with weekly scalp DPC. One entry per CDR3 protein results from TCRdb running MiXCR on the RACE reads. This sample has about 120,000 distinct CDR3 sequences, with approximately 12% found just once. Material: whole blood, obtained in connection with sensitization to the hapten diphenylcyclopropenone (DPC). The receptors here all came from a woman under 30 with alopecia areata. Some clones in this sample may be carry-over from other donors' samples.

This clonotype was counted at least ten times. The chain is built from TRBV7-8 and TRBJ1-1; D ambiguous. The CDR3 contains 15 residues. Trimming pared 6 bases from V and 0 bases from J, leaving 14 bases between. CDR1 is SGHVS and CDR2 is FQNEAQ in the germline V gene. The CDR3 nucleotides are TGTGCCAGCAGTCTAGTACTAAAGATGAACACTGAAGCTTTCTTT. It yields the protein CASSLVLKMNTEAFF.

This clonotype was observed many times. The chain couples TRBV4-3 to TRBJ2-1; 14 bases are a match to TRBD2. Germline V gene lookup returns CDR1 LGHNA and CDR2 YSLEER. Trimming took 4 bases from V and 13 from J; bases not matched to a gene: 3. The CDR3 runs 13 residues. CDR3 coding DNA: TGCGCCAGCAGCCGGACTAGCGGGGGGCACCAGTTCTTC. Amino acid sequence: CASSRTSGGHQFF.

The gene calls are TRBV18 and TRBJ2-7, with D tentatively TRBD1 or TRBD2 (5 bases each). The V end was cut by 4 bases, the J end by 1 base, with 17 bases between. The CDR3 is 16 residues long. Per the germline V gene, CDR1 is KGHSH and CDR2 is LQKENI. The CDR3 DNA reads TGTGCCAGCTCACGGTCCGAGGGGTCCCCGTCCTACGAGCAGTACTTC. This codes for CASSRSEGSPSYEQYF.

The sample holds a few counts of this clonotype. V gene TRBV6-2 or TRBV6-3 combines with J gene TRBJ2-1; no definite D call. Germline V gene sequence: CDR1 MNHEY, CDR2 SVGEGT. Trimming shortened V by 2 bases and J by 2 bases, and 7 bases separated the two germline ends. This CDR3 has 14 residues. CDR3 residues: CASSYRLPYNEQFF. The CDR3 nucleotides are TGTGCCAGCAGTTACCGCCTTCCCTACAATGAGCAGTTCTTC.

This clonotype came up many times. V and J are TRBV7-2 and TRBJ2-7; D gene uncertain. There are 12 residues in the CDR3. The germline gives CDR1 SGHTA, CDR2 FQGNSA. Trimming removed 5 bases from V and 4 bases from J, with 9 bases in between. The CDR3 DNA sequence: TGTGCCAGCAGCCCCAGCTATTACGAGCAGTACTTC. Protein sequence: CASSPSYYEQYF. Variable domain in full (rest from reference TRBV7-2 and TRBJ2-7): GAGVSQSPSNKVTEKGKDVELRCDPISGHTALYWYRQSLGQGLEFLIYFQGNSAPDKSGLPSDRFSAERTGGSVSTLTIQRTQQEDSAVYLCASSPSYYEQYFGPGTRLTVT.

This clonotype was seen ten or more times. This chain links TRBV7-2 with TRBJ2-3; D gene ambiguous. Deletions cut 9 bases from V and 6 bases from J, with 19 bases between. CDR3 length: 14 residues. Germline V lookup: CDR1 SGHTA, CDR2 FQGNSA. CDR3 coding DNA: TGTGCCAGTTCCACCGGGCTAGTCGTCGATACGCAGTATTTT. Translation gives CASSTGLVVDTQYF.

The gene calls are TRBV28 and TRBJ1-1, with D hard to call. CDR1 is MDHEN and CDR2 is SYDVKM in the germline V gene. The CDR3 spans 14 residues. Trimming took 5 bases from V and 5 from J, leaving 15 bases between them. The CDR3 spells CASSPSGPVTEAFF. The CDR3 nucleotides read TGTGCCAGCAGTCCGTCCGGGCCGGTGACTGAAGCTTTCTTT.

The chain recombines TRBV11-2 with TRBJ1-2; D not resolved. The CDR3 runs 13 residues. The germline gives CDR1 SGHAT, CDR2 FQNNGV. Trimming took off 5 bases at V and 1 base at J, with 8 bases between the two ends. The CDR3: CASSPDLNYGYTF. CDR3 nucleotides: TGTGCCAGCAGCCCAGACCTTAACTATGGCTACACCTTC. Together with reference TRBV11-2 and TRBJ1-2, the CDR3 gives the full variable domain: EAGVAQSPRYKIIEKRQSVAFWCNPISGHATLYWYQQILGQGPKLLIQFQNNGVVDDSQLPKDRFSAERLKGVDSTLKIQPAKLEDSAVYLCASSPDLNYGYTFGSGTRLTVV.

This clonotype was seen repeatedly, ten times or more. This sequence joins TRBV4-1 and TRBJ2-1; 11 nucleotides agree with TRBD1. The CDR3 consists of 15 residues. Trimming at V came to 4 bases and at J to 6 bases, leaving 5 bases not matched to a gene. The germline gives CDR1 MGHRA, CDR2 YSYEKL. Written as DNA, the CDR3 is TGCGCCAGCAGCCGGGGACAGGGGGTGGTCAATGAGCAGTTCTTC. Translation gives CASSRGQGVVNEQFF.

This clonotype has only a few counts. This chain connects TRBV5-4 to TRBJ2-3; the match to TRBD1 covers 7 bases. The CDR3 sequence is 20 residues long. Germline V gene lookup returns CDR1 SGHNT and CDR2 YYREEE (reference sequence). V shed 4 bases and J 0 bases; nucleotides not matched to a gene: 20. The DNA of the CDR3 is TGTGCCAGCAGCCATGGCTCCCGGGACAGAGCCGCGTCTAGCACAGATACGCAGTATTTT. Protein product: CASSHGSRDRAASSTDTQYF.

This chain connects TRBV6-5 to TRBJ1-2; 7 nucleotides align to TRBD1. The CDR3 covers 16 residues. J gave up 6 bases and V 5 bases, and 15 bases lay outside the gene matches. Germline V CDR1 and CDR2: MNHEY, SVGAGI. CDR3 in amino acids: CASSRGQLKSENGYTF. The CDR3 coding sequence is TGTGCCAGCAGTCGGGGACAGCTAAAATCCGAGAATGGCTACACCTTC.

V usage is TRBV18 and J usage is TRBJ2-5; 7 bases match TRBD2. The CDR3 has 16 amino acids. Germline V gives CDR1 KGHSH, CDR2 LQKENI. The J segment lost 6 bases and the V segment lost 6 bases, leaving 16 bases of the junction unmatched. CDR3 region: CASSPQAGPSLQTQYF. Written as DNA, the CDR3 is TGTGCCAGCTCCCCCCAAGCGGGACCGTCATTGCAGACCCAGTACTTC.

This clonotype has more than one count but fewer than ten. In DNA form, the CDR3 reads TGCGCCAGCAGCCGCATTGCTGGGCACGGGGCCAACGTCCTGACTTTC. This translates into CASSRIAGHGANVLTF. The V and J genes are TRBV4-3 and TRBJ2-6; the D is unclear. Germline V gene sequence: CDR1 LGHNA, CDR2 YSLEER. The CDR3 sequence is 16 residues long. Trimming stripped 4 bases from V and 4 bases from J, with 14 bases between.

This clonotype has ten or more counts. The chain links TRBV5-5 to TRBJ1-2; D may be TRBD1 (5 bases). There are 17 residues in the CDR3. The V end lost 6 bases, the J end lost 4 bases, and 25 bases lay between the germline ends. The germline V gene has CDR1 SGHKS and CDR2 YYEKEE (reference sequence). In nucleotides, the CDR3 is TGTGCCAGCACCTCTTTTAACCCCTCTGGAGGGACCTATGGCTACACCTTC. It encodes CASTSFNPSGGTYGYTF.

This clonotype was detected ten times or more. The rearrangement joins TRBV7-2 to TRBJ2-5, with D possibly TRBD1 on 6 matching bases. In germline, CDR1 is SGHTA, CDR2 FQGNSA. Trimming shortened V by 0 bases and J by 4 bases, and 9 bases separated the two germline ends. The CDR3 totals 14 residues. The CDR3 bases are TGTGCCAGCAGCTTAGCGGGCAGGGGAGAGACCCAGTACTTC. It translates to CASSLAGRGETQYF.

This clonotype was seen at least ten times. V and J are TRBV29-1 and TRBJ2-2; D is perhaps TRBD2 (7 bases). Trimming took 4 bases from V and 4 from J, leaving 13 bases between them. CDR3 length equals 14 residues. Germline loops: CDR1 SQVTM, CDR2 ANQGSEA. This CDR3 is CSVVGGRPTGELFF. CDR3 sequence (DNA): TGCAGCGTTGTGGGGGGGCGTCCCACCGGGGAGCTGTTTTTT.

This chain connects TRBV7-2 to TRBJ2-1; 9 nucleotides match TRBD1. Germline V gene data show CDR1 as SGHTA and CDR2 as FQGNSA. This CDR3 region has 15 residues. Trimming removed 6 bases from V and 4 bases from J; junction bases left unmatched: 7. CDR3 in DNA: TGTGCCAGCAGGGGGGCGGACAGGGGATACAATGAGCAGTTCTTC. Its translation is CASRGADRGYNEQFF.

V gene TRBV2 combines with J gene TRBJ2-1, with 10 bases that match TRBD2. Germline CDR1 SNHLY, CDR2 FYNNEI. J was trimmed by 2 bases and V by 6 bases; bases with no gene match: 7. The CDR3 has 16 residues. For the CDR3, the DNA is TGTGCCAGCAGCGAAACAGGGACTAGCGCCTACAATGAGCAGTTCTTC. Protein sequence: CASSETGTSAYNEQFF.